The 8 T cell receptor beta chains listed next were all sequenced from one sample in a study of T cells after yellow fever vaccination. TCRdb used MiXCR to reprocess the 5' RACE reads, holding one entry per CDR3 protein. The sample holds more than 75,000 distinct CDR3 sequences, roughly 9% seen once. The sample in question was CD8+ T cells not binding an NS4B(214-222) dextramer, sorted from PBMCs, obtained roughly 15 days after the first yellow fever vaccination. These receptors all stem from a man between 18 and 35 years old who received the YFV17D yellow fever vaccine.

V gene TRBV27 combines with J gene TRBJ2-1, with 7 bases fitting TRBD1. Germline loops: CDR1 MNHEY, CDR2 SMNVEV (reference sequence). This CDR3 spans 16 amino acids. Trimming at V came to 5 bases and at J to 7 bases, leaving 14 bases not matched to a gene. The DNA for the CDR3 is TGTGCCAGCAGTAAAGGACAGGAAGTAGTCTATAATGAGCAGTTCTTC. Encoded protein: CASSKGQEVVYNEQFF.

The chain combines TRBV6-1 with TRBJ1-1; no reliable D call. This CDR3 region has 11 residues. The V gene lost 3 bases and the J gene lost 3 bases, with 2 bases spanning the gap. In germline, CDR1 is MNHNS, CDR2 SASEGT. The CDR3 loop is CASSEYTEAFF. CDR3 bases: TGTGCCAGCAGTGAGTACACTGAAGCTTTCTTT.

This clonotype was observed a few times. The chain joins TRBV4-3 to TRBJ2-3, with D possibly matching TRBD2 (5 bases). The germline V gene encodes CDR1 LGHNA and CDR2 YSLEER. V shed 0 bases and J shed 6 bases, with 13 bases lying between them. CDR3 length: 15 residues. The CDR3 DNA sequence: TGCGCCAGCAGCCAAGATAACTCGCCGGGGGATACGCAGTATTTT. It is translated as CASSQDNSPGDTQYF.

The sample holds a few counts of this clonotype. This chain links TRBV20-1 with TRBJ2-7, with 10 bases that match TRBD2. V lost 4 bases to trimming and J lost 1 base; unmatched junction nucleotides: 7. The CDR3 extends over 15 amino acids. Per germline, CDR1 DFQATT and CDR2 SNEGSKA (reference sequence). In DNA, the CDR3 is TGCAGTGCTACGGCCCTAGCGGGGGTGTCCTACGAGCAGTACTTC. This codes for CSATALAGVSYEQYF.

The chain combines TRBV5-1 with TRBJ1-1, with TRBD1 as a possible D gene (5 bases). The CDR3 has 14 amino acids. Per germline, CDR1 SGHRS and CDR2 YFSETQ. V was clipped by 3 bases and J by 1 base, with 10 bases between them. In nucleotides, the CDR3 is TGCGCCAGCAGCTGGGGGGACCGGAACACTGAAGCTTTCTTT. It codes for CASSWGDRNTEAFF.

The J gene is TRBJ2-1, the V gene TRBV3-1; D possibly corresponds to TRBD2 (5 bases). CDR1 and CDR2 (germline): LGHDT, YNNKEL (reference sequence). Trimming pared 4 bases from V and 0 bases from J, leaving 10 bases between. This CDR3 region has 15 residues. This chain's CDR3 is CASSPMGSSYNEQFF. The CDR3 region has the DNA TGTGCCAGCAGCCCCATGGGGAGCTCCTACAATGAGCAGTTCTTC.

This chain joins TRBV5-4 and TRBJ2-5; D is uncertain. Germline V gene sequence: CDR1 SGHNT, CDR2 YYREEE (reference sequence). Trimming cost V 0 bases and J 4 bases, with 10 bases left between them. The CDR3 totals 14 residues. The DNA of the CDR3 is TGTGCCAGCAGCTTGGTTACCTCGGGAGAGACCCAGTACTTC. As protein: CASSLVTSGETQYF.

The J gene is TRBJ2-5, the V gene TRBV11-2; possible D gene TRBD2, 6 bases. Trimming took off 8 bases at V and 3 bases at J, with 19 bases between the two ends. The germline V gene encodes CDR1 SGHAT and CDR2 FQNNGV. The CDR3 loop spans 15 amino acids. CDR3 loop: CASEAEGGPKETQYF. CDR3 sequence (DNA): TGTGCCAGCGAAGCGGAGGGAGGACCTAAAGAGACCCAGTACTTC.